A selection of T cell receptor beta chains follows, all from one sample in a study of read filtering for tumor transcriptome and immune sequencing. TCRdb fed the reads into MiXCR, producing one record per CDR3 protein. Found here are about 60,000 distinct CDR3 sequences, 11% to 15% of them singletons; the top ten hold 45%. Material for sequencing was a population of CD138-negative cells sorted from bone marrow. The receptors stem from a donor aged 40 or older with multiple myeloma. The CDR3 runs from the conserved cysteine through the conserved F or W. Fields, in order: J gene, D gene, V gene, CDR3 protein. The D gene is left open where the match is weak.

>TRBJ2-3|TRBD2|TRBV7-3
CASSLTRGTDTQYF
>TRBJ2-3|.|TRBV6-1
CASSKGSGLRTDTQYF
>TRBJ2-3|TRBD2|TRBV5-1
CASSLDPPGLAGAITQYF
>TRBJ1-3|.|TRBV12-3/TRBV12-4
CASRQGHRSGNTIYF
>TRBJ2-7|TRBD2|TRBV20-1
CSAIVAGAYEQYF
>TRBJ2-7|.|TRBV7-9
CASRKGGYEQYF
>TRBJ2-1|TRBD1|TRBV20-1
CSAYGTANYNEQFF
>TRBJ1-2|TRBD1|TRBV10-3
CATNKGAGEYGYTF
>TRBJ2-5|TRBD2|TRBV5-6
CASSLGEGRLFGETQYF
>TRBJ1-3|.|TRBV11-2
CASSLVLGNTIYF
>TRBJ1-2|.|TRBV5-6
CASSLGHAGAYGYTF
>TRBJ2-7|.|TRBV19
CASSPSGHSYEQYF
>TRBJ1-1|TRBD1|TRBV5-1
CASSLDTGGGTEAFF
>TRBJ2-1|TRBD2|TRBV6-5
CASSSTGTSGGSSYNEQFF
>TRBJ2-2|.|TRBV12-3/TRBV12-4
CASSRKSGELFF
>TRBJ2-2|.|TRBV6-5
CASSYSNIPGNTGELFF
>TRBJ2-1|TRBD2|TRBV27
CASSGLAGEDEQFF
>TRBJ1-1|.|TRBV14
CASSQDEDGTEAFF
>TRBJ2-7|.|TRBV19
CASSMRPGSDEQYF
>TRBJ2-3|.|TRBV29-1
CSVVAHISTDTQYF
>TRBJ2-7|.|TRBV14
CASSQVTGYEQYF
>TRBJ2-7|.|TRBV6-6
CASSYSQVSGFSYEQYF
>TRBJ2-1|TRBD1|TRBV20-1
CSARRTGYGKQFF
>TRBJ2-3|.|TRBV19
CASSPWERDEGEVVNTQYF
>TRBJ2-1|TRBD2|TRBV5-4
CASRPTFLLAGEGNEQFF
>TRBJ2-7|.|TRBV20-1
CSARDYEATSEQYF
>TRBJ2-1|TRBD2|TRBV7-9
CASSLSGRKWQFF
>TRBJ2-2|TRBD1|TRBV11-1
CASSTRTGGGTGELFF
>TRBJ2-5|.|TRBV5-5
CASSLVGGIEETQYF
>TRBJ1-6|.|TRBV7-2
CASSLEGRESSPLHF
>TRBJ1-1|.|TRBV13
CASSTTQGGFQGNTEAFF
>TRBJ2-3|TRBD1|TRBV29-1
CSVTQQGARTDTQYF
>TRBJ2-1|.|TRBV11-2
CASSLEYNNEQFF
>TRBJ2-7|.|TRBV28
CASRGGYEQYF
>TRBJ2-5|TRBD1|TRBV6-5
CASSYSGVRTGKAETQYF
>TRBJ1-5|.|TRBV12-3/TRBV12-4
CASTPRAGNQPQHF
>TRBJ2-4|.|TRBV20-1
CSAETRGGKNIQYF
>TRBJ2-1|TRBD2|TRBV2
CASSPGLAGNLGEQFF
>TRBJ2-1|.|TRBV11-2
CASSYNGGGGQNEQFF
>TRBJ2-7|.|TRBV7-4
CASSRRDIASYEQYF
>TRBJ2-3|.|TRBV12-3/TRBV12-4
CASSLTQGGRQYF
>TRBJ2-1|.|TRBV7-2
CASSLVLSSYNEQFF
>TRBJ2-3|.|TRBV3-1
CASSQEQITDTQYF
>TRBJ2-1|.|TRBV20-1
CSAPGPDEQFF
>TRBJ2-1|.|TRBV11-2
CASSLAPGDSSYNVQSF
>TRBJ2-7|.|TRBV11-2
CASSLSYFYEQYF
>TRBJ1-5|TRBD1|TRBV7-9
CASSLEGRGQPQHF
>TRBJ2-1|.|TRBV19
CASSGPNEQFF
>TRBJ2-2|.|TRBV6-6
CASTDAGFNTGELFF
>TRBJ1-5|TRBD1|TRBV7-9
CASSSGQGIHQPQHF